Below are 27 T cell receptor beta chains sequenced from a single sample in a study of shared clonotypes between healthy human individuals (dated by TCRdb to 2019 to 2021). Library prep was done by the immunoSEQ multiplex PCR assay. TCRdb re-hosts the immuneACCESS table, in-frame sequences only. Its copies lack some clones; in the studies checked, an unresolved V gene accounts for under half of them, and the cause for the rest is not known. The sample has around 2,000,000 clones on record, about 95% of them singletons. Of the sample, around 1.2% is held by the ten largest clones. CD8 naive samples were CD45RO-negative cells positively selected for CCR7, giving a CD45RA+CCR7+ population that excluded TemRA cells. Material: naive CD8+ T cells sorted from blood. What the cell subset or site label conveys for this sample: CD45RA+CCR7+. The receptors here all came from a man between 18 and 29 years old in good health.

The rearrangement uses TRBV27 and TRBJ2-1; TRBD1 matches 8 bases. The CDR3 loop spans 14 amino acids. The germline gives CDR1 MNHEY, CDR2 SMNVEV (reference sequence). J gave up 2 bases and V 7 bases, and 4 bases lay outside the gene matches. In nucleotides, the CDR3 is TGTGCCAGCAAGAGACAGGGGCCCTACAATGAGCAGTTCTTC. Amino acids: CASKRQGPYNEQFF.

The sample holds one count of this clone. The V gene is TRBV14, the J gene TRBJ1-4, with D tentatively TRBD1 (5 bases). CDR1 is SGHDN and CDR2 is FVKESK in the germline V gene. The CDR3 is 13 amino acids. The ends were cut back, 2 bases at V and 6 bases at J, with 7 bases in the middle. The CDR3 DNA follows: TGTGCCAGCAGCCAATTCAGGGATGAAAAACTGTTTTTT. Translating it yields CASSQFRDEKLFF.

The J gene is TRBJ2-7, the V gene TRBV6-1; 7 bases match TRBD2. The CDR3 covers 14 residues. The ends lost 7 bases at V and 2 bases at J; junction bases unmatched: 8. CDR1 is MNHNS, CDR2 SASEGT, per germline. The CDR3 reads CASTLVAGAYEQYF. The CDR3 nucleotides are TGTGCCAGCACTCTTGTAGCGGGCGCCTACGAGCAGTACTTC.

V and J are TRBV27 and TRBJ2-1; the D is unclear. Germline values: CDR1 MNHEY, CDR2 SMNVEV (reference sequence). The CDR3 consists of 12 residues. The V end lost 2 bases, the J end lost 9 bases, and 8 bases lay between the germline ends. Written as DNA, the CDR3 is TGTGCCAGCAGTTTAACAGCCGGTGAGCAGTTCTTC. This codes for CASSLTAGEQFF.

The chain combines TRBV7-3 with TRBJ2-2; D not resolved. The CDR3 runs 15 residues. The V gene lost 3 bases and the J gene lost 5 bases, with 13 bases spanning the gap. CDR1 SGHTA and CDR2 FQGTGA come from the germline V gene. Here the CDR3 reads CASSLPLLETGELFF. As DNA, the CDR3 is TGTGCCAGCAGCTTGCCGCTGTTGGAAACCGGGGAGCTGTTTTTT.

The chain's CDR3 is CASSPWEGPGANVLTF. The CDR3 region has the DNA TGTGCCAGCAGTCCCTGGGAGGGCCCTGGGGCCAACGTCCTGACTTTC. The V call is TRBV27, the J call TRBJ2-6; 7 positions match TRBD2. Germline V gene lookup returns CDR1 MNHEY and CDR2 SMNVEV (reference sequence). With V trimmed by 5 bases and J by 2 bases, 6 bases remained unmatched. The CDR3 has 16 amino acids.

This chain connects TRBV27 to TRBJ2-5; D gene unclear. This CDR3 region has 15 residues. From germline, CDR1 is MNHEY and CDR2 SMNVEV (reference sequence). Between the trimmed V and J ends, which lost 6 bases and 1 base, there was a span of 15 bases. This chain's CDR3 is CASSFTGTIQETQYF. Written as DNA, the CDR3 is TGTGCCAGCAGCTTTACGGGTACCATCCAAGAGACCCAGTACTTC.

V gene TRBV13 combines with J gene TRBJ1-1; a weak D match, TRBD1 (5 bases). The V end was cut by 0 bases, the J end by 0 bases, with 14 bases between. CDR3 size: 17 residues. The germline CDR1 and CDR2 sequences are PRHDT and FYEKMQ (reference sequence). The CDR3 nucleotides are TGTGCCAGCAGCTTAGGCCCCAGGGTGGGTATGAACACTGAAGCTTTCTTT. This codes for CASSLGPRVGMNTEAFF.

The chain uses TRBV30 and TRBJ2-5, with TRBD1 identical over 10 bases. Germline CDR1 GTSNPN, CDR2 SVGIG (reference sequence). CDR3 length equals 14 residues. Trimming removed 1 base from V and 5 bases from J; junction bases left unmatched: 4. CDR3 coding DNA: TGTGCCTGGAGTGCGGGACAGGGGAAGGAGACCCAGTACTTC. Amino acids: CAWSAGQGKETQYF.

The gene calls are TRBV4-1 and TRBJ2-7, with D perhaps being TRBD1 or TRBD2 (5 bases each). Germline CDR1 is MGHRA and CDR2 is YSYEKL. The CDR3 consists of 13 residues. V was shortened by 4 bases and J by 6 bases, with 13 bases between the two germline ends. CDR3 bases: TGCGCCAGCAGCCTAAGAAAGGGGACCGAGCAGTACTTC. Its protein product is CASSLRKGTEQYF.

This chain joins TRBV6-5 and TRBJ1-1; maybe TRBD1 (6 bases). V was cut by 2 bases and J by 0 bases, with 10 bases left in between. Per germline, CDR1 MNHEY and CDR2 SVGAGI. The CDR3 runs to 15 residues. CDR3 in amino acids: CASSYIQGLNTEAFF. The CDR3 DNA sequence: TGTGCCAGCAGTTACATTCAGGGGCTGAACACTGAAGCTTTCTTT.

This chain uses TRBV27 with TRBJ1-1; tentatively, D is TRBD1 (5 bases). The ends were cut back, 7 bases at V and 5 bases at J, with 20 bases in the middle. The CDR3 has 15 amino acids. Germline CDR1 and CDR2: MNHEY and SMNVEV (reference sequence). The chain's CDR3 is CASTSLGQGGTEAFF. CDR3 bases: TGTGCCAGCACCTCCCTTGGGCAGGGAGGTACTGAAGCTTTCTTT.

The V gene is TRBV5-4, the J gene TRBJ1-2; D remains ambiguous. V gave up 4 bases and J gave up 3 bases, with 13 bases separating them. Germline loops: CDR1 SGHNT, CDR2 YYREEE (reference sequence). The CDR3 length is 14 residues. Here the CDR3 reads CASSMDFDDYGYTF. CDR3 in DNA: TGTGCCAGCAGCATGGACTTTGATGACTATGGCTACACCTTC.

This rearrangement joins TRBV4-3 to TRBJ2-2; D is perhaps TRBD2 (6 bases). Trimming pared 1 base from V and 3 bases from J, leaving 9 bases between. CDR3 length: 15 amino acids. Germline V lookup: CDR1 LGHNA, CDR2 YSLEER. CDR3 bases: TGCGCCAGCAGCCAAGGGCGGGACGACACCGGGGAGCTGTTTTTT. This codes for CASSQGRDDTGELFF.

Turning to this clone: The sample carries other DNA sequences with the same CDR3. The rearrangement links TRBV13 to TRBJ2-1, with 10 positions matching TRBD1. CDR1 is PRHDT, CDR2 FYEKMQ, per germline (reference sequence). The CDR3 is made up of 13 amino acids. The ends lost 5 bases at V and 7 bases at J; junction bases unmatched: 2. CDR3: CASSLGQGNEQFF. The CDR3 nucleotides are TGTGCCAGCAGCCTGGGACAGGGGAATGAGCAGTTCTTC.

The rearrangement links TRBV6-1 to TRBJ1-6, with TRBD1 matching over 7 bases. Looked up from germline, CDR1 is MNHNS and CDR2 is SASEGT. The CDR3 is 15 amino acids. V lost 5 bases, J lost 6 bases, and 7 bases stayed unmatched. This chain's CDR3 is CASSPHRGGNSPLHF. In DNA, the CDR3 is TGTGCCAGCAGTCCCCACAGGGGCGGTAATTCACCCCTCCACTTT.

Details on this clone: The same CDR3 is also encoded by other DNA sequences in this sample. The V and J genes are TRBV19 and TRBJ2-1, with TRBD2 identical over 11 bases. Germline CDR1 reads LNHDA; CDR2 reads SQIVND (reference sequence). V lost 6 bases and J lost 0; bases outside the gene matches: 1. The CDR3 is 15 residues long. CDR3: CASRTSGSSYNEQFF. CDR3 sequence (DNA): TGTGCCAGTAGAACTAGCGGGAGCTCCTACAATGAGCAGTTCTTC.

The rearrangement uses TRBV6-5 and TRBJ2-7; no reliable D call. Germline values: CDR1 MNHEY, CDR2 SVGAGI. The germline V and J ends were trimmed by 0 bases and 3 bases, with 6 bases remaining between them. CDR3 size: 13 residues. In nucleotides, the CDR3 is TGTGCCAGCAGTTACTCGCCCCACTACGAGCAGTACTTC. Its protein product is CASSYSPHYEQYF.

As concerns this clone: The sample has other DNA sequences that encode this CDR3 too. The V and J genes are TRBV7-8 and TRBJ2-7; D is undetermined. This CDR3 region has 14 residues. Trimming took off 1 base at V and 1 base at J, with 8 bases between the two ends. CDR1 and CDR2 from the germline V gene are SGHVS and FQNEAQ. CDR3 sequence: CASSLVGGSYEQYF. The DNA of the CDR3 is TGTGCCAGCAGCTTAGTGGGCGGATCCTACGAGCAGTACTTC.

This chain links TRBV4-1 with TRBJ1-5; D is undetermined. Germline V gives CDR1 MGHRA, CDR2 YSYEKL. The V end was cut by 0 bases, the J end by 2 bases, with 11 bases between. The CDR3 runs to 16 residues. CDR3: CASSQEGPWGNQPQHF. DNA for the CDR3: TGCGCCAGCAGCCAAGAAGGCCCGTGGGGCAATCAGCCCCAGCATTTT.

The chain recombines TRBV5-1 with TRBJ2-1; 7 positions match TRBD2. V was clipped by 3 bases and J by 5 bases; unmatched bases: 5. This CDR3 is 14 amino acids long. CDR1 is SGHRS and CDR2 is YFSETQ in the germline V gene. The CDR3 DNA reads as TGCGCCAGCAGCTGGGGAGGGGAGGACAATGAGCAGTTCTTC. This encodes CASSWGGEDNEQFF.

This clone was recorded once. The chain has TRBV11-1 and TRBJ2-1, with 10 nucleotides matching TRBD1. Per germline, CDR1 SGHAT and CDR2 FQDESV (reference sequence). This CDR3 region has 15 residues. V lost 6 bases, J lost 6 bases, and 8 bases stayed unmatched. The CDR3 nucleotides are TGTGCCAGCAGTTCCGGGACAGGGGCCTTCAATGAGCAGTTCTTC. Protein sequence: CASSSGTGAFNEQFF. Full variable domain (missing parts from reference TRBV11-1 and TRBJ2-1): EAEVAQSPRYKITEKSQAVAFWCDPISGHATLYWYRQILGQGPELLVQFQDESVVDDSQLPKDRFSAERLKGVDSTLKIQPAELGDSAMYLCASSSGTGAFNEQFFGPGTRLTVL.

This sequence joins TRBV28 and TRBJ1-1, with D possibly matching TRBD1 (5 bases). Germline CDR1 and CDR2: MDHEN and SYDVKM. This CDR3 has 10 amino acids. V shed 10 bases and J shed 6 bases, with 9 bases lying between them. CDR3 residues: CATLGPEAFF. The CDR3 DNA sequence: TGTGCCACCTTGGGGCCTGAAGCTTTCTTT.

The rearrangement links TRBV4-3 to TRBJ2-3; TRBD2 agrees at 9 bases. V gave up 2 bases and J gave up 0 bases; unmatched junction bases: 12. Germline CDR1 is LGHNA and CDR2 is YSLEER. This CDR3 has 19 amino acids. CDR3 coding DNA: TGCGCCAGCAGCCAAATTGATCTGGTAGCGGGAGCTAGCACAGATACGCAGTATTTT. This sequence encodes CASSQIDLVAGASTDTQYF.

This rearrangement joins TRBV5-4 to TRBJ1-2; 7 bases are a match to TRBD1. Germline V gene lookup returns CDR1 SGHNT and CDR2 YYREEE (reference sequence). With V trimmed by 2 bases and J by 5 bases, 6 bases remained unmatched. The CDR3 has 14 residues. The CDR3 loop reads CASSFGGGVYGYTF. In nucleotides, the CDR3 is TGTGCCAGCAGCTTCGGAGGGGGCGTTTATGGCTACACCTTC.

V is TRBV4-1 and J is TRBJ2-1, with TRBD2 identical over 13 bases. This CDR3 has 18 amino acids. The trim removed 3 bases at V and 6 bases at J, leaving 11 bases unmatched. Germline V gene lookup returns CDR1 MGHRA and CDR2 YSYEKL. CDR3 protein: CASSQTPVLAGGLNEQFF. The CDR3 bases are TGCGCCAGCAGCCAGACTCCTGTACTAGCGGGGGGGCTCAATGAGCAGTTCTTC.

This rearrangement joins TRBV29-1 to TRBJ2-7; TRBD1 agrees at 7 bases. V lost 3 bases to trimming and J lost 7 bases; unmatched junction nucleotides: 9. The CDR3 totals 13 residues. Per the germline V gene, CDR1 is SQVTM and CDR2 is ANQGSEA. CDR3 in DNA: TGCAGCGTTGAGGGGATTCCGGGACAGGAGCAGTACTTC. Translating it yields CSVEGIPGQEQYF.